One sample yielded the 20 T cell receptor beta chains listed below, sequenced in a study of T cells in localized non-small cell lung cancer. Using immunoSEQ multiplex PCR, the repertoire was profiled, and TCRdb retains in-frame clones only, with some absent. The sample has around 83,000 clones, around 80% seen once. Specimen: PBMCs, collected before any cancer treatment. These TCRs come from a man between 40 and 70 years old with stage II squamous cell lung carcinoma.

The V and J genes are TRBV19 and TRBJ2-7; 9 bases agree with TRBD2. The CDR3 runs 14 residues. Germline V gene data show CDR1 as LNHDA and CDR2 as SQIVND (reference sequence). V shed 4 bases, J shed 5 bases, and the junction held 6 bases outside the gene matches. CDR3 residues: CASSTGLARDEQYF. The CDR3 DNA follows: TGTGCCAGTAGTACGGGACTAGCTAGGGACGAGCAGTACTTC.

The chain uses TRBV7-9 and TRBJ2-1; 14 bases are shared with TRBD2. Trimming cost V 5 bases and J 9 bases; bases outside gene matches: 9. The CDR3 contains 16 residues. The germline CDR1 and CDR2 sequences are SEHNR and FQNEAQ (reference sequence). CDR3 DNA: TGTGCCAGCAGCCTAAGGACTAGCGGGAGGTTGGGTGAGCAGTTCTTC. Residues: CASSLRTSGRLGEQFF. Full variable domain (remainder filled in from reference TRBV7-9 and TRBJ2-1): DTGVSQNPRHKITKRGQNVTFRCDPISEHNRLYWYRQTLGQGPEFLTYFQNEAQLEKSRLLSDRFSAERPKGSFSTLEIQRTEQGDSAMYLCASSLRTSGRLGEQFFGPGTRLTVL.

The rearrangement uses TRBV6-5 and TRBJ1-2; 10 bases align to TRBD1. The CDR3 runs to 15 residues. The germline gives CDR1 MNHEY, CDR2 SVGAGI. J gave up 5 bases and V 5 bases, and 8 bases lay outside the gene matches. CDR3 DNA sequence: TGTGCCAGCAGTCCAGACAGGGGGCGGCCTTATGGCTACACCTTC. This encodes CASSPDRGRPYGYTF.

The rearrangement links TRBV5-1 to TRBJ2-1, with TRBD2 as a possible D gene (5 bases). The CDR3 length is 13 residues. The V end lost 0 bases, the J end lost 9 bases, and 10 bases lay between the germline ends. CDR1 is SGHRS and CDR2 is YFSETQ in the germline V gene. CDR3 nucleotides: TGCGCCAGCAGCTTGGCCCCGGGGAGTGAGCAGTTCTTC. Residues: CASSLAPGSEQFF.

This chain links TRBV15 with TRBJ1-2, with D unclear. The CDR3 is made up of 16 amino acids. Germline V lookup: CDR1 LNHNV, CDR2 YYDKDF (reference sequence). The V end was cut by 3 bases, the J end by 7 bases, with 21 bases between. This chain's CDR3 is CATSSTPWSTEGGYTF. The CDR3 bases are TGTGCCACCAGCAGCACTCCCTGGTCAACAGAGGGTGGCTACACCTTC.

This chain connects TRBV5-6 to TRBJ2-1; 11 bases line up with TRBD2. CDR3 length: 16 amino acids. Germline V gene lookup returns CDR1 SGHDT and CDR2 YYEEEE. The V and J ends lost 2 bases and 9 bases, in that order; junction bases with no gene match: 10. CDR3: CASSFPLAGGIFEQFF. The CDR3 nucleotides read TGTGCCAGCAGCTTCCCGCTAGCGGGAGGCATCTTTGAGCAGTTCTTC.

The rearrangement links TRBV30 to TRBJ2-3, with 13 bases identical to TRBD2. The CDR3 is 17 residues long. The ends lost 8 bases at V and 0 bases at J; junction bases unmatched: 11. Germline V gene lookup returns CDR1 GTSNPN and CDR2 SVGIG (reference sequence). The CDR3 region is CAGGSGLAGFSTDTQYF. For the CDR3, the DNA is TGTGCCGGGGGATCGGGACTAGCGGGATTTAGCACAGATACGCAGTATTTT.

DNA for the CDR3: TGTGCCAGCAGGAATAGGGGAAACACCGGGGAGCTGTTTTTT. Translation: CASRNRGNTGELFF. The chain links TRBV2 to TRBJ2-2, with a possible D match to TRBD1 (5 bases). This CDR3 contains 14 residues. Germline lookup yields CDR1 SNHLY and CDR2 FYNNEI. V gave up 6 bases and J gave up 2 bases, with 10 bases separating them.

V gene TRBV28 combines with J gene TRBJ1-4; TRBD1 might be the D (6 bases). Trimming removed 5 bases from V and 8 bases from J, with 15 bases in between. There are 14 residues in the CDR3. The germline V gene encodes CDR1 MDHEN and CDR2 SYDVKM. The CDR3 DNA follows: TGTGCCAGCAGTCCCCCGGGGACACCGGAAAAACTGTTTTTT. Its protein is CASSPPGTPEKLFF.

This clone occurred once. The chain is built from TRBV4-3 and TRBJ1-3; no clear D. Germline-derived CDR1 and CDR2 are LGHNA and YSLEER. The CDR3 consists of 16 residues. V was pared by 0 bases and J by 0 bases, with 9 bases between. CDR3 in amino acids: CASSQESQASGNTIYF. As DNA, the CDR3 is TGCGCCAGCAGCCAAGAAAGCCAGGCCTCTGGAAACACCATATATTTT.

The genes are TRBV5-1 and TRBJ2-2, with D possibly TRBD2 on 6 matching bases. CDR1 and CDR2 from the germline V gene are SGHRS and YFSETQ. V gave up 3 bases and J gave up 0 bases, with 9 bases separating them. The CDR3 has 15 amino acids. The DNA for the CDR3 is TGCGCCAGCAGCTCCAGGACTACGAACACCGGGGAGCTGTTTTTT. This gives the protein CASSSRTTNTGELFF.

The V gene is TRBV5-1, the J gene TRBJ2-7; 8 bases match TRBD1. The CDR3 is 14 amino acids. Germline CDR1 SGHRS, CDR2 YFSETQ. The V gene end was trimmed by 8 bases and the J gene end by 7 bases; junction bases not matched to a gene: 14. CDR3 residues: CASTLGRGLGEQYF. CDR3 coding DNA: TGCGCCAGTACCCTCGGCAGGGGGCTCGGGGAGCAGTACTTC.

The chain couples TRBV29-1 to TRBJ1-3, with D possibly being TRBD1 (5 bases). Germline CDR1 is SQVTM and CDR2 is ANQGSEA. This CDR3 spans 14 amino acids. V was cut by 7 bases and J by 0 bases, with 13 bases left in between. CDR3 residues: CSALGLDSGNTIYF. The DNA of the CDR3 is TGCAGCGCCCTGGGACTCGACTCTGGAAACACCATATATTTT.

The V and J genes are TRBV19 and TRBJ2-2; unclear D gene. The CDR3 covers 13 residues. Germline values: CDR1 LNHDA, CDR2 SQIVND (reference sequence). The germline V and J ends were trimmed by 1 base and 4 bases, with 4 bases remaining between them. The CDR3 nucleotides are TGTGCCAGTAGTATAGGGTCCACCGGGGAGCTGTTTTTT. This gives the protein CASSIGSTGELFF. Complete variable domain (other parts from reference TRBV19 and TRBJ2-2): DGGITQSPKYLFRKEGQNVTLSCEQNLNHDAMYWYRQDPGQGLRLIYYSQIVNDFQKGDIAEGYSVSREKKESFPLTVTSAQKNPTAFYLCASSIGSTGELFFGEGSRLTVL.

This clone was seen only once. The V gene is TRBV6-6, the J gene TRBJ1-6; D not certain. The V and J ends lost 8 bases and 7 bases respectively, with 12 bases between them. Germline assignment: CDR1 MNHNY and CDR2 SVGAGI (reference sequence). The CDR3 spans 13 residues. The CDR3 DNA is TGTGCCAGCTTAGGCAGGAGGAATTCACCCCTCCACTTT. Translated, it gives CASLGRRNSPLHF.

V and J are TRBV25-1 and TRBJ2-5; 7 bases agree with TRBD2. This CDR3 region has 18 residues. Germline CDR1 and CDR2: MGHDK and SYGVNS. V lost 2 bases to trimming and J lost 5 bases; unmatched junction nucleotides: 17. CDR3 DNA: TGTGCCAGCAGTGAAGGGCGGAACGCGGGAGTAAGGGGCGAGACCCAGTACTTC. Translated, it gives CASSEGRNAGVRGETQYF.

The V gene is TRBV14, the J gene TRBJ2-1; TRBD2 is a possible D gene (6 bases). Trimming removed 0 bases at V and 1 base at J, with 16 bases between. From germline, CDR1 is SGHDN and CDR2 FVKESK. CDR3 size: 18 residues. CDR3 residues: CASSQDWRGGKSYNEQFF. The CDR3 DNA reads TGTGCCAGCAGCCAAGATTGGAGGGGCGGGAAATCCTACAATGAGCAGTTCTTC.

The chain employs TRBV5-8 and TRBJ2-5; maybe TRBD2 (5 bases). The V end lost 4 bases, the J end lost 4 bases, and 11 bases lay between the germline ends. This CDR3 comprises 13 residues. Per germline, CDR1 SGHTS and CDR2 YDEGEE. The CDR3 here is CASSVRVTETQYF. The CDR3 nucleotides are TGTGCCAGCAGCGTGCGGGTAACAGAGACCCAGTACTTC. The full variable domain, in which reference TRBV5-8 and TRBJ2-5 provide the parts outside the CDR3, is EAGVTQSPTHLIKTRGQQATLRCSPISGHTSVYWYQQALGLGLQFLLWYDEGEERNRGNFPPRFSGRQFPNYSSELNVNALELEDSALYLCASSVRVTETQYFGPGTRLLVL.

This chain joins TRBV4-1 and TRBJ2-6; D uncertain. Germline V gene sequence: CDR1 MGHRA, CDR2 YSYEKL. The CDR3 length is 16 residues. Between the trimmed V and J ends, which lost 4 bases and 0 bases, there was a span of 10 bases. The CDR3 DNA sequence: TGCGCCAGCAGCCTAGGCCCGGCCTCTGGGGCCAACGTCCTGACTTTC. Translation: CASSLGPASGANVLTF.

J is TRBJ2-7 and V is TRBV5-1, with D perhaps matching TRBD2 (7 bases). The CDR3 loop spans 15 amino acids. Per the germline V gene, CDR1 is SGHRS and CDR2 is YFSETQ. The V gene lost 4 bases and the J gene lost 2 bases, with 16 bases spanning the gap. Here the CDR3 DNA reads TGCGCCAGCAGCCGAGGGGGGGCGGTCACCTACGAGCAGTACTTC. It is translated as CASSRGGAVTYEQYF.